A selection of T cell receptor beta chains follows, all from one sample in a study of yellow fever vaccine responses in identical twins. One entry per CDR3 protein, called by TCRdb with MiXCR from the RT-PCR reads. The sample includes around 5,800 distinct CDR3 sequences, approximately 80% seen only once; the top ten take about 2.6%. The sample in question was T cells from blood (PBMCs), unsorted or a sorted subset (not recorded which), obtained before or after yellow fever vaccination (not recorded which). These receptors came from a woman under 30 who received the yellow fever vaccine. The CDR3 runs from the conserved cysteine through the conserved F or W. A D gene is named only where the DNA matches it firmly. Expanded clones get a size class; other rows say once, few or many, or leave the size out.

j_call,d_call,v_call,clone_size,cdr3_aa,cdr3_nt
TRBJ1-5,.,TRBV29-1,few,CSVGQDLNQPQHF,TGCAGCGTTGGGCAGGATCTCAATCAGCCCCAGCATTTT
TRBJ1-5,.,TRBV15,.,CATSSQGAILDQPQHF,TGTGCCACCAGTAGTCAGGGTGCAATTTTGGATCAGCCCCAGCATTTT
TRBJ1-3,.,TRBV29-1,.,CSVRGDDSGNTIYF,TGCAGCGTCCGGGGGGACGACTCTGGAAACACCATATATTTT
TRBJ1-2,TRBD1,TRBV5-1,.,CASSPGQGAHYGYTF,TGCGCCAGCAGCCCGGGACAGGGGGCCCACTATGGCTACACCTTC
TRBJ1-6,TRBD1,TRBV2,.,CASSARGGTETSPLHF,TGTGCCAGCAGTGCGAGGGGGGGGACAGAGACATCACCCCTCCACTTT
TRBJ1-4,.,TRBV2,.,CASSEARGSANEKLFF,TGTGCCAGCAGTGAAGCCCGAGGCAGCGCTAATGAAAAACTGTTTTTT
TRBJ1-6,TRBD1,TRBV19,.,CASRTGTGNSPLHF,TGTGCCAGTAGGACCGGGACAGGGAACTCACCCCTCCACTTT
TRBJ2-5,TRBD1,TRBV2,.,CASSEEGAIETQYF,TGTGCCAGCAGTGAAGAGGGGGCGATTGAGACCCAGTACTTC
TRBJ1-1,.,TRBV29-1,.,CSVDSPRRTEAFF,TGCAGCGTTGATTCCCCCAGAAGAACTGAAGCTTTCTTT
TRBJ1-5,TRBD1,TRBV19,.,CASTHGNRGTYSNQPQHF,TGTGCCAGTACTCACGGCAACAGGGGGACGTACAGCAATCAGCCCCAGCATTTT
TRBJ1-5,.,TRBV4-1,.,CASSQGQSNQPQHF,TGCGCCAGCAGCCAAGGACAGAGCAATCAGCCCCAGCATTTT
TRBJ2-1,TRBD2,TRBV2,.,CASSLGLDNEQFF,TGTGCCAGCAGTCTGGGACTAGACAATGAGCAGTTCTTC
TRBJ2-3,.,TRBV6-1,few,CASSEGLWGETQYF,TGTGCCAGCAGTGAAGGACTCTGGGGGGAGACGCAGTATTTT
TRBJ2-7,.,TRBV2,.,CASSELVSYEQYF,TGTGCCAGCAGTGAATTGGTCTCCTACGAGCAGTACTTC
TRBJ1-6,.,TRBV10-1,few,CASSESMAGRSPLHF,TGCGCCAGCAGTGAGTCGATGGCAGGGCGGTCACCCCTCCACTTT
TRBJ2-1,TRBD2,TRBV11-1,.,CASSFPGTSGFRTLYNEQFF,TGTGCCAGCAGCTTCCCCGGGACTAGCGGTTTCCGAACGTTATACAATGAGCAGTTCTTC
TRBJ2-1,.,TRBV27,.,CASSLSPATAYNEQFF,TGTGCCAGCAGTTTATCGCCAGCGACAGCCTACAATGAGCAGTTCTTC
TRBJ2-3,.,TRBV6-5,few,CASSYGVGAAQTQYF,TGTGCCAGCAGTTATGGGGTTGGGGCAGCGCAGACGCAGTATTTT
TRBJ1-2,TRBD1,TRBV7-9,.,CASSPTGQYYGYTF,TGTGCCAGCAGCCCCACGGGACAGTACTATGGCTACACCTTC
TRBJ2-7,.,TRBV15,.,CATSRDHVSSYEQYF,TGTGCCACCAGCAGAGATCACGTCAGCTCCTACGAGCAGTACTTC
TRBJ2-1,TRBD2,TRBV29-1,.,CSVDLGTSGSFSNEQFF,TGCAGCGTTGATTTGGGGACTAGCGGGAGTTTTTCAAATGAGCAGTTCTTC
TRBJ1-5,.,TRBV11-3,.,CASSLDRGQPQHF,TGTGCCAGCAGCTTAGACAGGGGCCAGCCCCAGCATTTT
TRBJ2-1,TRBD2,TRBV18,few,CASSPPSGSFGEQFF,TGTGCCAGCTCACCACCGAGCGGGAGCTTCGGTGAGCAGTTCTTC
TRBJ2-4,.,TRBV11-1,.,CASSNSEVAKNIQYF,TGTGCCAGCAGCAACTCAGAGGTGGCCAAAAACATTCAGTACTTC
TRBJ2-7,TRBD1,TRBV29-1,.,CSVVQPGQPYEQYF,TGCAGCGTTGTACAACCGGGACAGCCCTACGAGCAGTACTTC
TRBJ2-7,.,TRBV15,.,CATSRDGWTYEQYF,TGTGCCACCAGCAGAGATGGCTGGACCTACGAGCAGTACTTC
TRBJ1-1,.,TRBV18,.,CASSPPSNTEAFF,TGTGCCAGCTCACCCCCCAGTAACACTGAAGCTTTCTTT
TRBJ2-1,.,TRBV6-2/TRBV6-3,few,CASTLWTQPGSNEQFF,TGTGCCAGCACCTTATGGACTCAACCTGGGAGCAATGAGCAGTTCTTC
TRBJ2-1,TRBD2,TRBV15,.,CATSRDLAGARYNEQFF,TGTGCCACCAGCAGAGACCTAGCGGGAGCACGGTACAATGAGCAGTTCTTC
TRBJ2-7,TRBD2,TRBV12-3/TRBV12-4,.,CASSLGFSGARSYEQYF,TGTGCCAGCAGTTTAGGTTTTAGCGGGGCCCGCTCCTACGAGCAGTACTTC
TRBJ2-5,.,TRBV9,few,CASSGDPSQETQYF,TGTGCCAGCAGCGGGGACCCTTCCCAAGAGACCCAGTACTTC
TRBJ2-7,.,TRBV6-5,.,CASSYSWTGPYEQYF,TGTGCCAGCAGTTACTCTTGGACCGGACCCTACGAGCAGTACTTC